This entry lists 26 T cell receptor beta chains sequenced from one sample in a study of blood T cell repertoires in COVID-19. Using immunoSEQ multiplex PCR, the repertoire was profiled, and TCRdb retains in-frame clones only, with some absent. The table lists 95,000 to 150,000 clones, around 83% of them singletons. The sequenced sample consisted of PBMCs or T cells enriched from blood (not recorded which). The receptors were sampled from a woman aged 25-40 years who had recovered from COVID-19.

Here the CDR3 reads CASSRGGGQPQHF. Written as DNA, the CDR3 is TGTGCCAGCAGCCGAGGGGGCGGTCAGCCCCAGCATTTT. The chain has TRBV5-6 and TRBJ1-5; TRBD1 agrees at 7 bases. Germline V CDR1 and CDR2: SGHDT, YYEEEE. The ends lost 4 bases at V and 6 bases at J; junction bases unmatched: 4. This CDR3 has 13 amino acids.

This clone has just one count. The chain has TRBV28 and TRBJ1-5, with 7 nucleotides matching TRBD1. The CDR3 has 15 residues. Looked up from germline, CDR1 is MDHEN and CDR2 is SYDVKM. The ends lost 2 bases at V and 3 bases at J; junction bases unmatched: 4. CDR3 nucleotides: TGTGCCAGCAGTTTAAGGGGGACAGTCAATCAGCCCCAGCATTTT. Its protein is CASSLRGTVNQPQHF.

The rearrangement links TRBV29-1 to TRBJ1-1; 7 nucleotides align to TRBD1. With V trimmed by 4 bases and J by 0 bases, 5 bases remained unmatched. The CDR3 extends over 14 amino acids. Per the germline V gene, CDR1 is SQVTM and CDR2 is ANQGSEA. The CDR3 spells CSVVRQGMNTEAFF. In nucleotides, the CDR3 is TGCAGCGTTGTGCGACAGGGCATGAACACTGAAGCTTTCTTT. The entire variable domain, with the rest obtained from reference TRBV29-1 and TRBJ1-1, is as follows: SAVISQKPSRDICQRGTSLTIQCQVDSQVTMMFWYRQQPGQSLTLIATANQGSEATYESGFVIDKFPISRPNLTFSTLTVSNMSPEDSSIYLCSVVRQGMNTEAFFGQGTRLTVV.

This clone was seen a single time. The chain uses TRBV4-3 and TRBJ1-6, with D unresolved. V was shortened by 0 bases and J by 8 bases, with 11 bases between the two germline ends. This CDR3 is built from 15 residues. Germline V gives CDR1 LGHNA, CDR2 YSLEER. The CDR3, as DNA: TGCGCCAGCAGCCAAGATGGCAGGCGGGATTCACCCCTCCACTTT. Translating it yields CASSQDGRRDSPLHF.

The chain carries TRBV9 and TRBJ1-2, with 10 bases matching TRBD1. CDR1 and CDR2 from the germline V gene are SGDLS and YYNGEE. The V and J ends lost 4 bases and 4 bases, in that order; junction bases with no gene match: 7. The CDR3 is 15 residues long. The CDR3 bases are TGTGCCAGCAGCTCAGAGACAGGGGGCGGCTATGGCTACACCTTC. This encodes CASSSETGGGYGYTF.

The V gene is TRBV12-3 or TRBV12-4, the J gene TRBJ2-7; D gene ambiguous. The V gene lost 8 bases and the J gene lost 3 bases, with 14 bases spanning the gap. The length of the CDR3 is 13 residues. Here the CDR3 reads CASQRHGGYEQYF. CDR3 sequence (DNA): TGTGCCAGCCAGAGGCACGGCGGCTACGAGCAGTACTTC.

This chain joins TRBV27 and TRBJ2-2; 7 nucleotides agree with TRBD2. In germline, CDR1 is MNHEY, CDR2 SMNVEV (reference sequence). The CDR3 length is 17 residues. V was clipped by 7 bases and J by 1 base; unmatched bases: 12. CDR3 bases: TGTGCCAGCAATTTGGGGGGAGGGGTATGGAACACCGGGGAGCTGTTTTTT. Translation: CASNLGGGVWNTGELFF.

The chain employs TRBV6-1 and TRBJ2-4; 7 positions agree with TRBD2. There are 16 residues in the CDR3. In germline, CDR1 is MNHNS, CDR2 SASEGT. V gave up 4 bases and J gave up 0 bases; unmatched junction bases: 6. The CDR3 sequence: CASSALAGVAKNIQYF. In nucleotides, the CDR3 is TGTGCCAGCAGTGCCCTTGCGGGGGTAGCCAAAAACATTCAGTACTTC.

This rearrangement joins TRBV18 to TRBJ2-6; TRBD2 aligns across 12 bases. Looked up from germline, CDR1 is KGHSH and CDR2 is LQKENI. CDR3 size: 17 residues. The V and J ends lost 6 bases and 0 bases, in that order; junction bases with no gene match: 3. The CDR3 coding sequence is TGTGCCAGCTCGGCTAGCGGGAGGGCCTCTGGGGCCAACGTCCTGACTTTC. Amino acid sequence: CASSASGRASGANVLTF.

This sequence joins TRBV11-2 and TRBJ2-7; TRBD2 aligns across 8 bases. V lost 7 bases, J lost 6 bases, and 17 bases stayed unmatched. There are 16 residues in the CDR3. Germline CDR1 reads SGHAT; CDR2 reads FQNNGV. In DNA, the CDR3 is TGTGCCAGCATCCCCACCCCCGCGGGAGGACTTGGCGAGCAGTACTTC. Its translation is CASIPTPAGGLGEQYF.

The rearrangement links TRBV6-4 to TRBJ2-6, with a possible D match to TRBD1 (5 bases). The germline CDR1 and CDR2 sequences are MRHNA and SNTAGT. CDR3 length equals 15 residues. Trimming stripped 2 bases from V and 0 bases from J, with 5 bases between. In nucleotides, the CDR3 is TGTGCCAGCAGTGACGGACACTCTGGGGCCAACGTCCTGACTTTC. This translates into CASSDGHSGANVLTF.

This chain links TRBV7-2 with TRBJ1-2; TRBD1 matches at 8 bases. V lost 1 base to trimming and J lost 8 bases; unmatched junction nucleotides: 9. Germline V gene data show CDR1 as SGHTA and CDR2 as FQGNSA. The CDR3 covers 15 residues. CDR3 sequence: CASSLEGQVLWGYTF. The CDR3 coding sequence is TGTGCCAGCAGCTTAGAGGGACAGGTTCTTTGGGGCTACACCTTC.

The CDR3 region has the DNA TGCAGCGCATTACAGGGGCCCAGCTACGAGCAGTACTTC. As protein: CSALQGPSYEQYF. This chain uses TRBV29-1 with TRBJ2-7; 7 positions agree with TRBD1. The V and J ends lost 7 bases and 3 bases, in that order; junction bases with no gene match: 9. Germline V gene lookup returns CDR1 SQVTM and CDR2 ANQGSEA. The CDR3 is 13 residues long.

The CDR3 region has the DNA TGTGCCAGCAGCTTAAAATTGCAAGCGGGAGAATACGAGCAGTACTTC. Amino acids: CASSLKLQAGEYEQYF. This chain connects TRBV7-6 to TRBJ2-7; 8 bases agree with TRBD2. Germline V gene data show CDR1 as SGHVS and CDR2 as FNYEAQ. This CDR3 region has 16 residues. Germline trimming cut 2 bases from V and 4 bases from J; bases unmatched to any gene: 10.

DNA of the CDR3: TGTGCCAGCAGCAAACGACAAGTCTTGGCTGAAGCTTTCTTT. This codes for CASSKRQVLAEAFF. The chain is built from TRBV9 and TRBJ1-1; D unclear. Between the trimmed V and J ends, which lost 4 bases and 6 bases, there was a span of 16 bases. In germline, CDR1 is SGDLS, CDR2 YYNGEE. The CDR3 contains 14 residues.

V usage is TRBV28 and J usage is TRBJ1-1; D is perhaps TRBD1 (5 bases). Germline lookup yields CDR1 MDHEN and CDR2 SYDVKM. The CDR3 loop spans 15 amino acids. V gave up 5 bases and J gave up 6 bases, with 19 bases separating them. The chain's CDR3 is CASSVPGAGRAEAFF. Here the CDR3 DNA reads TGTGCCAGCAGTGTACCCGGGGCGGGGAGGGCTGAAGCTTTCTTT. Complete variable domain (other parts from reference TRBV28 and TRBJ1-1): DVKVTQSSRYLVKRTGEKVFLECVQDMDHENMFWYRQDPGLGLRLIYFSYDVKMKEKGDIPEGYSVSREKKERFSLILESASTNQTSMYLCASSVPGAGRAEAFFGQGTRLTVV.

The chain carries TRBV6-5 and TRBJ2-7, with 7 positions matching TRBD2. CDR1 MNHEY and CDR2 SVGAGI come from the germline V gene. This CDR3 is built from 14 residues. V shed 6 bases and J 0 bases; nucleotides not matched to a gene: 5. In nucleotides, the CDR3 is TGTGCCAGCAGGCGGGCTAGCGGCTCCTACGAGCAGTACTTC. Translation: CASRRASGSYEQYF.

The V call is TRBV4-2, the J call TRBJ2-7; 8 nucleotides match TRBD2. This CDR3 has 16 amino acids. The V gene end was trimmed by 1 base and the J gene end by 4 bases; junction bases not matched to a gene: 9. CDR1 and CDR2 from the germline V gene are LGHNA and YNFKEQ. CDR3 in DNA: TGTGCCAGCAGCCAAGGTGAAACGGGAGGGCCGTACGAGCAGTACTTC. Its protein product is CASSQGETGGPYEQYF.

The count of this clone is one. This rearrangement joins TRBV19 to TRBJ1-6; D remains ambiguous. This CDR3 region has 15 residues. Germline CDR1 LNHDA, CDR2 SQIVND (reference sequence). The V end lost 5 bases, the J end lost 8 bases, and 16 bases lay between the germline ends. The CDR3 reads CASSPRTRAYSPLHF. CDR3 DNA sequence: TGTGCCAGTAGTCCCCGGACTAGGGCCTATTCACCCCTCCACTTT.

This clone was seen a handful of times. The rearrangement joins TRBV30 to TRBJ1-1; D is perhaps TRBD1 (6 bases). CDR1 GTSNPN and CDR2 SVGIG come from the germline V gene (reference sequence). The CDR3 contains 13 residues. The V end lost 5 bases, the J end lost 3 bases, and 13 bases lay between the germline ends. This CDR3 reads CAWGRGGHTEAFF. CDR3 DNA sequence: TGTGCCTGGGGCCGCGGGGGGCACACTGAAGCTTTCTTT.

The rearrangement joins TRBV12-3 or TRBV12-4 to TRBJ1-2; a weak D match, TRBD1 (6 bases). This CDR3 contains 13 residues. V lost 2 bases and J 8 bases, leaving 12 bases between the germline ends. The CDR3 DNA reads TGTGCCAGCAGTTTAACAGGGCTTGGGGGCTACACCTTC. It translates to CASSLTGLGGYTF.

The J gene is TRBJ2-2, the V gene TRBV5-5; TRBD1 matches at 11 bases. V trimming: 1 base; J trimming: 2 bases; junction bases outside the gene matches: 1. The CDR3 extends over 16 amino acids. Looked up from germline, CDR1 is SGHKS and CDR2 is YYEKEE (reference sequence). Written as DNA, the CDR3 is TGTGCCAGCAGCTTGAGGACAGGGGGCAACACCGGGGAGCTGTTTTTT. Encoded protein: CASSLRTGGNTGELFF.

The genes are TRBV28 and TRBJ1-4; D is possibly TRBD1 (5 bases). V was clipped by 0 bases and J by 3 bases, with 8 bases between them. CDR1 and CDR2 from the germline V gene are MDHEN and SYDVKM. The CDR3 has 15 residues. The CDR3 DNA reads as TGTGCCAGCAGTTTATGGGGAGGGGCTAATGAAAAACTGTTTTTT. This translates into CASSLWGGANEKLFF.

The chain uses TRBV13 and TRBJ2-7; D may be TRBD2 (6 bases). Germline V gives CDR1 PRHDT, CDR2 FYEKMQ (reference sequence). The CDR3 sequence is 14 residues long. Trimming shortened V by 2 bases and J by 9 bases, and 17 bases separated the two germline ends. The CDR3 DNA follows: TGTGCCAGCAGCTTATTCGGGGGTTCAAACGGGCAGTACTTC. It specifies CASSLFGGSNGQYF. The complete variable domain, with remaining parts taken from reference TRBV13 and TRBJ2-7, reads AAGVIQSPRHLIKEKRETATLKCYPIPRHDTVYWYQQGPGQDPQFLISFYEKMQSDKGSIPDRFSAQQFSDYHSELNMSSLELGDSALYFCASSLFGGSNGQYFGPGTRLTVT.

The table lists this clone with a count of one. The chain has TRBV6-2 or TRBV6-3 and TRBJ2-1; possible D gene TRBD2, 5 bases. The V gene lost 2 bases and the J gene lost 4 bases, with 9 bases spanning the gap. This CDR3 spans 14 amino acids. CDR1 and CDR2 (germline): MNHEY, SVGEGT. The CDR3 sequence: CASSYRGIYNEQFF. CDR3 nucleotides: TGTGCCAGCAGTTACCGGGGTATTTACAATGAGCAGTTCTTC.

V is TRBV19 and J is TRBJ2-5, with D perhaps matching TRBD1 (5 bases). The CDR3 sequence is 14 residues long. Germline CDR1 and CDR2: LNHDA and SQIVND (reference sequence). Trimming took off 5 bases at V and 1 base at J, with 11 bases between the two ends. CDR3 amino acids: CASSRWGGQETQYF. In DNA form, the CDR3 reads TGTGCCAGTAGTCGATGGGGCGGCCAAGAGACCCAGTACTTC.